Listed below are T cell receptor beta chains from one sample, sequenced in a study of patients and donors after allogeneic stem cell transplantation. TCRdb redid the calling of the RT-PCR reads with MiXCR, one entry per CDR3 protein. The sample contains approximately 250,000 distinct CDR3 sequences, 11% to 15% of which appear only once. Sequencing used blood, either unsorted or a sorted T cell fraction (not recorded which). The receptor set was obtained from a human donor who was either an allogeneic HSCT recipient or a stem cell or donor lymphocyte infusion donor (not recorded which). It is not recorded whose cells these are; they may come from a transplant donor. The CDR3 runs from the conserved cysteine through the conserved F or W. Fields, in order: V gene, D gene, clone size, J gene, CDR3 DNA, CDR3 protein. The D gene is left open where the match is weak. Clone sizes are given selectively: once, few, many, or a class where the clone is expanded.

v_gene: TRBV5-1
d_gene: TRBD1
abundance: .
j_gene: TRBJ2-1
CDR3nt: TGCGCCAGCAGCTTGGCGGGACAGGCAATGAATGAGCAGTTCTTC
CDR3aa: CASSLAGQAMNEQFF

v_gene: TRBV2
d_gene: TRBD2
abundance: many
j_gene: TRBJ2-2
CDR3nt: TGTGCCAGCAGTCGGGAGGGGCTTGGCACCGGGGAGCTGTTTTTT
CDR3aa: CASSREGLGTGELFF

v_gene: TRBV7-9
d_gene: .
abundance: few
j_gene: TRBJ2-2
CDR3nt: TGTGCCAGCAGCTCTCAGTTCACCGGGGAGCTGTTTTTT
CDR3aa: CASSSQFTGELFF

v_gene: TRBV12-3/TRBV12-4
d_gene: .
abundance: many
j_gene: TRBJ1-2
CDR3nt: TGTGCCAGCAGATCCTCTTTGAGGCTTGGCTACACCTTC
CDR3aa: CASRSSLRLGYTF

v_gene: TRBV6-5
d_gene: .
abundance: .
j_gene: TRBJ2-3
CDR3nt: TGTGCCAGCAGTTACGGTCCCGGATTGGACACAGATACGCAGTATTTT
CDR3aa: CASSYGPGLDTDTQYF

v_gene: TRBV9
d_gene: TRBD2
abundance: .
j_gene: TRBJ2-3
CDR3nt: TGTGCCAGCAGCGTGATGAAACTAGCGGGGATAGATACGCAGTATTTT
CDR3aa: CASSVMKLAGIDTQYF

v_gene: TRBV27
d_gene: TRBD2
abundance: few
j_gene: TRBJ2-2
CDR3nt: TGTGCCAGCAGTGGATCTAGCGGGGGGCACACCGGGGAGCTGTTTTTT
CDR3aa: CASSGSSGGHTGELFF

v_gene: TRBV7-8
d_gene: TRBD2
abundance: many
j_gene: TRBJ2-7
CDR3nt: TGTGCCAGCAGCTTAGTAGCGGGGGGTTACGAGCAGTACTTC
CDR3aa: CASSLVAGGYEQYF

v_gene: TRBV9
d_gene: .
abundance: few
j_gene: TRBJ1-1
CDR3nt: TGTGCCAGCAGCGTAGCCCGGGCCAGCGAAGCTTTCTTT
CDR3aa: CASSVARASEAFF

v_gene: TRBV7-8
d_gene: .
abundance: few
j_gene: TRBJ2-4
CDR3nt: TGTGCCAGCAGCTTAGTGGGAAATAGCGGAGTCAAAAACATTCAGTACTTC
CDR3aa: CASSLVGNSGVKNIQYF